This T cell receptor beta chain was recovered during a study of T cell responses to AZD1222 COVID-19 vaccine. Study-level points and caveats: Repertoire sampling occurred only after the peak T cell response. Targets within unmutated variant regions were reportedly found for nearly half of spike-specific TCRs. Females made up more of the donors, who were largely white British, and clonal diversity may have come out too low.

Note on this clone: What it binds is unknown.

Assay: immunoSEQ multiplex PCR; the TCRdb copy retains only in-frame clones and omits some. The table lists 100,000 to 120,000 clones, approximately 90% of them singletons. V was trimmed by 3 bases and J by 5 bases, leaving 16 bases between them. Germline CDR1 and CDR2: MRHNA and SNTAGT. The CDR3 contains 15 residues. The chain couples TRBV6-4 to TRBJ1-2; possible D gene TRBD1, 6 bases. This specimen was peripheral blood, taken on day 0 of AZD1222 vaccination. This receptor was taken from an adult in good health. The CDR3, as DNA: TGTGCCAGCAGTGATGAACAGGGAGGGATATATGGCTACACCTTC. This encodes CASSDEQGGIYGYTF.